Below, 6 T cell receptor beta chains from the same sample are listed, as sequenced in a study of molecular identifiers for immune sequencing clone quantification. TCRdb used MiXCR to reprocess the PCR reads, holding one entry per CDR3 protein. The table has approximately 670,000 distinct CDR3 sequences, around 20% seen once; the top ten hold around 0.9%. Sequencing input: naive CD8+ T cells from blood, with Jurkat cell RNA spiked in. Subset reported: FACS-sorted CD8+CD4-CCR7+CD45RA+ naive T cells. All receptors derive from a human donor in good health. Some libraries in this study had Jurkat cell RNA spiked in.

This clonotype was counted at least ten times. The chain couples TRBV5-1 to TRBJ2-1; a weak D match, TRBD2 (5 bases). CDR3 length equals 14 residues. V was trimmed by 0 bases and J by 10 bases, leaving 14 bases between them. The germline gives CDR1 SGHRS, CDR2 YFSETQ. The CDR3 region is CASSLAGVLAEQFF. CDR3 nucleotide sequence: TGCGCCAGCAGCTTGGCCGGGGTCCTCGCGGAGCAGTTCTTC.

The V and J genes are TRBV20-1 and TRBJ2-3; D might be TRBD1 (6 bases). CDR3 length: 16 amino acids. Trimming stripped 3 bases from V and 3 bases from J, with 19 bases between. Germline assignment: CDR1 DFQATT and CDR2 SNEGSKA (reference sequence). The CDR3 DNA follows: TGCAGTGCTAGGGGCCTTGAGGGGGAATGGACAGATACGCAGTATTTT. It is translated as CSARGLEGEWTDTQYF.

This clonotype appeared many times. The chain combines TRBV6-2 or TRBV6-3 with TRBJ2-3; TRBD1 might be the D (5 bases). Trimming took 6 bases from V and 2 from J, leaving 18 bases between them. Germline CDR1 is MNHEY and CDR2 is SVGEGT. The length of the CDR3 is 16 residues. The CDR3 here is CASRQSGSYFTDTQYF. CDR3 nucleotide sequence: TGTGCCAGCAGGCAATCAGGGTCCTACTTCACAGATACGCAGTATTTT.

This clonotype was observed a few times. V and J are TRBV9 and TRBJ1-4, with TRBD1 as a possible D gene (6 bases). The CDR3 runs 15 residues. Germline CDR1 SGDLS, CDR2 YYNGEE. Deletions cut 3 bases from V and 8 bases from J, with 17 bases between. The CDR3 coding sequence is TGTGCCAGCAGCGCGGAAACCGGGGGCCTGGAAAAACTGTTTTTT. As protein: CASSAETGGLEKLFF.

This rearrangement joins TRBV7-9 to TRBJ2-5; D possibly uses TRBD1 or TRBD2 (6 bases each). Germline V gene lookup returns CDR1 SEHNR and CDR2 FQNEAQ (reference sequence). V lost 7 bases, J lost 5 bases, and 20 bases lay in between. The CDR3 has 15 amino acids. For the CDR3, the DNA is TGTGCCAGCAACGGCGATGGGGGGCTTAGGGAGACCCAGTACTTC. It yields the protein CASNGDGGLRETQYF.

This clonotype has ten or more counts. This CDR3 reads CASSLEGGAWEKLFF. In DNA form, the CDR3 reads TGTGCCAGCAGCTTAGAGGGCGGCGCATGGGAAAAACTGTTTTTT. The chain carries TRBV7-6 and TRBJ1-4; D ambiguous. V gave up 1 base and J gave up 8 bases, with 14 bases separating them. CDR3 size: 15 residues. Germline assignment: CDR1 SGHVS and CDR2 FNYEAQ.